Shown below are 22 T cell receptor beta chains from a single sample sequenced in a study of shared clonotypes between healthy human individuals. This table comes from immunoSEQ multiplex PCR, and its TCRdb copy is limited to in-frame clones, with some not included. The table records 2,100,000 or so clones, almost 96% of them present only once. The sequenced material came from naive CD4+ T cells sorted from blood. Sample subset: CD45RA+ positively selected. Every receptor here comes from a man aged 18 to 35 in good health.

The V gene is TRBV18, the J gene TRBJ2-2; D is uncertain. V was cut by 3 bases and J by 5 bases, with 10 bases left in between. The CDR3 length is 14 residues. Germline V gene data show CDR1 as KGHSH and CDR2 as LQKENI. CDR3 nucleotide sequence: TGTGCCAGCTCACCGTTGACTTGGACCGGGGAGCTGTTTTTT. This sequence encodes CASSPLTWTGELFF.

This clone showed up just once. This same CDR3 is encoded by further DNA sequences in the sample. V gene TRBV7-2 combines with J gene TRBJ2-2, with a possible D match to TRBD2 (5 bases). This CDR3 has 14 amino acids. Trimming stripped 0 bases from V and 5 bases from J, with 7 bases between. CDR1 is SGHTA, CDR2 FQGNSA, per germline. CDR3 nucleotides: TGTGCCAGCAGCTTAGCGCCGGGGACCGGGGAGCTGTTTTTT. It specifies CASSLAPGTGELFF.

The chain employs TRBV5-1 and TRBJ2-6; D gene uncertain. This CDR3 has 18 residues. Germline V gives CDR1 SGHRS, CDR2 YFSETQ. V was trimmed by 7 bases and J by 0 bases, leaving 20 bases between them. The CDR3 nucleotides read TGCGCCAGCCGCGTTGGCCGGGTTTCACTCTCTGGGGCCAACGTCCTGACTTTC. Translating it yields CASRVGRVSLSGANVLTF.

This chain uses TRBV7-9 with TRBJ2-1, with D unresolved. The germline gives CDR1 SEHNR, CDR2 FQNEAQ (reference sequence). Trimming stripped 5 bases from V and 10 bases from J, with 12 bases between. The CDR3 runs 12 residues. This CDR3 is CASSPPYREQFF. The DNA of the CDR3 is TGTGCCAGCAGCCCTCCATACCGGGAGCAGTTCTTC.

The rearrangement links TRBV30 to TRBJ1-2, with a tentative D call TRBD1 (6 bases). The CDR3 consists of 14 residues. CDR1 and CDR2 from the germline V gene are GTSNPN and SVGIG (reference sequence). V was trimmed by 1 base and J by 2 bases, leaving 11 bases between them. The CDR3 coding sequence is TGTGCCTGGAGTGCGACAGGCTTCAACTATGGCTACACCTTC. This gives the protein CAWSATGFNYGYTF. Full variable domain (remainder filled in from reference TRBV30 and TRBJ1-2): SQTIHQWPATLVQPVGSPLSLECTVEGTSNPNLYWYRQAAGRGLQLLFYSVGIGQISSEVPQNLSASRPQDRQFILSSKKLLLSDSGFYLCAWSATGFNYGYTFGSGTRLTVV.

The gene calls are TRBV30 and TRBJ1-2; possible D gene TRBD1, 6 bases. The CDR3 has 12 amino acids. Trimming stripped 6 bases from V and 7 bases from J, with 15 bases between. CDR1 GTSNPN and CDR2 SVGIG come from the germline V gene (reference sequence). The CDR3 loop reads CACGTFISGYTF. In DNA, the CDR3 is TGTGCCTGCGGGACATTTATTTCTGGCTACACCTTC.

A note on this clone: Other DNA sequences from this sample encode an identical CDR3 as well. The V and J genes are TRBV7-9 and TRBJ1-1; D is unresolved. This CDR3 comprises 13 residues. Germline V gene lookup returns CDR1 SEHNR and CDR2 FQNEAQ (reference sequence). V lost 2 bases and J 2 bases, leaving 6 bases between the germline ends. The CDR3: CASSLNTNTEAFF. CDR3 bases: TGTGCCAGCAGCTTAAACACAAACACTGAAGCTTTCTTT.

This clone was picked up one time. Other DNA sequences in the same sample also yield this CDR3. The chain couples TRBV18 to TRBJ2-5; TRBD2 might be the D (6 bases). V lost 6 bases and J 5 bases, leaving 16 bases between the germline ends. Germline V CDR1 and CDR2: KGHSH, LQKENI. The CDR3 length is 14 residues. In nucleotides, the CDR3 is TGTGCCAGCTCCCCCCCGGCGGGGCCCGAGACCCAGTACTTC. Translated: CASSPPAGPETQYF.

This chain connects TRBV5-1 to TRBJ2-4, with D maybe TRBD2 (5 bases). This CDR3 has 18 residues. Germline V CDR1 and CDR2: SGHRS, YFSETQ. Trimming removed 1 base from V and 2 bases from J, with 19 bases in between. For the CDR3, the DNA is TGCGCCAGCAGCTTGTGGGGAGCGGAAGCCATGTCCAAAAACATTCAGTACTTC. This encodes CASSLWGAEAMSKNIQYF.

The V and J genes are TRBV7-2 and TRBJ2-1, with D maybe TRBD2 (5 bases). The CDR3 contains 17 residues. CDR1 and CDR2 (germline): SGHTA, FQGNSA. Trimming stripped 2 bases from V and 4 bases from J, with 18 bases between. CDR3 loop: CASSLRAALREYNEQFF. In DNA, the CDR3 is TGTGCCAGCAGCTTAAGGGCAGCGCTGAGGGAATACAATGAGCAGTTCTTC.

The chain has TRBV5-1 and TRBJ1-2; a possible D gene is TRBD1 (5 bases). The germline V gene has CDR1 SGHRS and CDR2 YFSETQ. Trimming pared 4 bases from V and 4 bases from J, leaving 11 bases between. The CDR3 spans 13 residues. The CDR3 DNA sequence: TGCGCCAGCAGCACGGGACCGTCCTATGGCTACACCTTC. Translated: CASSTGPSYGYTF.

The chain carries TRBV11-2 and TRBJ2-7, with D perhaps TRBD2 (5 bases). From germline, CDR1 is SGHAT and CDR2 FQNNGV. This CDR3 spans 14 amino acids. V was shortened by 5 bases and J by 3 bases, with 14 bases between the two germline ends. The CDR3: CASSPDRGDYEQYF. CDR3 in DNA: TGTGCCAGCAGCCCCGACCGGGGAGACTACGAGCAGTACTTC.

J is TRBJ1-2 and V is TRBV27; D is perhaps TRBD1 (6 bases). The CDR3 length is 13 residues. The V and J ends lost 3 bases and 8 bases respectively, with 13 bases between them. In germline, CDR1 is MNHEY, CDR2 SMNVEV (reference sequence). For the CDR3, the DNA is TGTGCCAGCAGTTTTCCGGGGGCGGGCGGCTACACCTTC. This gives the protein CASSFPGAGGYTF.

The chain employs TRBV7-9 and TRBJ2-7; 9 positions agree with TRBD1. The germline V gene encodes CDR1 SEHNR and CDR2 FQNEAQ (reference sequence). CDR3 length equals 15 residues. The trim removed 5 bases at V and 3 bases at J, leaving 8 bases unmatched. The CDR3 region is CASSEPGTGRYEQYF. As DNA, the CDR3 is TGTGCCAGCAGCGAACCCGGGACAGGGCGCTACGAGCAGTACTTC.

The chain carries TRBV28 and TRBJ2-6; TRBD2 matches at 8 bases. In germline, CDR1 is MDHEN, CDR2 SYDVKM. The CDR3 is 20 amino acids. J lost 0 bases, V lost 2 bases, and 12 bases had no gene match. The CDR3: CASSLAWRGDRASGANVLTF. CDR3 DNA: TGTGCCAGCAGTTTAGCGTGGCGGGGGGATCGGGCCTCTGGGGCCAACGTCCTGACTTTC. The variable domain in full, with the rest retrieved from reference TRBV28 and TRBJ2-6, is DVKVTQSSRYLVKRTGEKVFLECVQDMDHENMFWYRQDPGLGLRLIYFSYDVKMKEKGDIPEGYSVSREKKERFSLILESASTNQTSMYLCASSLAWRGDRASGANVLTFGAGSRLTVL.

CDR3 bases: TGTGCCAGCACCCAGACAGGGGTGGGAGATACGCAGTATTTT. It is translated as CASTQTGVGDTQYF. This rearrangement joins TRBV6-5 to TRBJ2-3; 8 bases line up with TRBD1. Germline lookup yields CDR1 MNHEY and CDR2 SVGAGI. The ends lost 7 bases at V and 5 bases at J; junction bases unmatched: 8. This CDR3 is built from 14 residues.

The chain recombines TRBV5-6 with TRBJ2-5; TRBD1 might be the D (5 bases). The germline V and J ends were trimmed by 1 base and 2 bases, with 12 bases remaining between them. The CDR3 contains 15 residues. The germline V gene has CDR1 SGHDT and CDR2 YYEEEE. CDR3 residues: CASSLRGVKQETQYF. For the CDR3, the DNA is TGTGCCAGCAGCTTGAGGGGCGTCAAGCAAGAGACCCAGTACTTC.

The CDR3 region is CASRRSSGVWGEAFF. As DNA, the CDR3 is TGTGCCAGCCGACGATCATCAGGGGTTTGGGGTGAAGCTTTCTTT. This chain joins TRBV28 and TRBJ1-1, with a weak D call TRBD1 (6 bases). Germline CDR1 reads MDHEN; CDR2 reads SYDVKM. The length of the CDR3 is 15 residues. The V gene lost 8 bases and the J gene lost 7 bases, with 23 bases spanning the gap.

A remark on this clone: Other nucleotide sequences from this sample produce the same CDR3. The chain couples TRBV10-3 to TRBJ2-3; D is unclear. CDR3 length equals 13 residues. Per the germline V gene, CDR1 is ENHRY and CDR2 is SYGVKD. Trimming took off 0 bases at V and 6 bases at J, with 7 bases between the two ends. The CDR3 sequence: CAISESAADTQYF. The DNA for the CDR3 is TGTGCCATCAGTGAGTCTGCGGCGGATACGCAGTATTTT.

The chain couples TRBV6-5 to TRBJ2-2; D gene ambiguous. Trimming took off 8 bases at V and 7 bases at J, with 11 bases between the two ends. The CDR3 is made up of 12 amino acids. Germline V CDR1 and CDR2: MNHEY, SVGAGI. The DNA of the CDR3 is TGTGCCAGCGGCCTCCGGATCGGGGAGCTGTTTTTT. It codes for CASGLRIGELFF.

The V call is TRBV6-1, the J call TRBJ2-4; possible D gene TRBD2, 6 bases. The CDR3 has 13 residues. CDR1 MNHNS and CDR2 SASEGT come from the germline V gene. Trimming cost V 3 bases and J 8 bases, with 11 bases left between them. The CDR3 DNA follows: TGTGCCAGCAGTGATCGGGGGATGGACATTCAGTACTTC. Protein: CASSDRGMDIQYF.

The J gene is TRBJ1-1, the V gene TRBV6-5; 7 bases are a match to TRBD1. With 8 bases clipped from V and 5 bases from J, the junction kept 14 bases outside the gene matches. Germline CDR1 MNHEY, CDR2 SVGAGI. The CDR3 sequence is 15 residues long. CDR3 in amino acids: CASQGGKGGTTEAFF. In nucleotides, the CDR3 is TGTGCCAGCCAGGGGGGAAAAGGGGGAACTACTGAAGCTTTCTTT.